Listed here are 30 T cell receptor beta chains from one sample, sequenced in a study of blood T cell repertoires in COVID-19. Measured with immunoSEQ multiplex PCR; TCRdb has only the in-frame clones, and not every one. Of roughly 230,000 clones listed, around 88% are singletons. The sequencing sample was made of peripheral blood. Receptors were obtained from a middle-aged man with active or convalescent COVID-19.

This sequence joins TRBV7-9 and TRBJ1-2, with D possibly matching TRBD1 (5 bases). The ends were cut back, 1 base at V and 9 bases at J, with 12 bases in the middle. Germline CDR1 SEHNR, CDR2 FQNEAQ (reference sequence). This CDR3 spans 13 amino acids. Here the CDR3 reads CASSLVEGIRYTF. DNA for the CDR3: TGTGCCAGCAGCTTAGTGGAGGGGATACGCTACACCTTC.

The rearrangement joins TRBV6-5 to TRBJ1-3; 8 bases align to TRBD1. There are 15 residues in the CDR3. Germline CDR1 and CDR2: MNHEY and SVGAGI. Trimming took 0 bases from V and 9 from J; bases not matched to a gene: 7. Written as DNA, the CDR3 is TGTGCCAGCAGTTACTCGGACAGGGAGTACGCCACCATATATTTT. It encodes CASSYSDREYATIYF.

The chain uses TRBV5-1 and TRBJ1-1; D call uncertain. The germline V and J ends were trimmed by 3 bases and 0 bases, with 9 bases remaining between them. Germline assignment: CDR1 SGHRS and CDR2 YFSETQ. This CDR3 region has 14 residues. CDR3: CASSYSTVNTEAFF. The CDR3 nucleotides are TGCGCCAGCAGCTACAGTACAGTGAACACTGAAGCTTTCTTT. The variable domain in full, with the rest retrieved from reference TRBV5-1 and TRBJ1-1, is KAGVTQTPRYLIKTRGQQVTLSCSPISGHRSVSWYQQTPGQGLQFLFEYFSETQRNKGNFPGRFSGRQFSNSRSEMNVSTLELGDSALYLCASSYSTVNTEAFFGQGTRLTVV.

In this sample, this clone turned up a few times. This chain uses TRBV6-6 with TRBJ1-6; TRBD1 aligns across 9 bases. The V segment lost 11 bases and the J segment 7 bases; nucleotides outside the gene matches: 15. The V gene's germline CDR1 is MNHNY and CDR2 SVGAGI (reference sequence). The CDR3 is made up of 16 amino acids. The CDR3 DNA is TGTGCCTCCCGTTCCCCGGGACAGGGTTACAATTCACCCCTCCACTTT. This codes for CASRSPGQGYNSPLHF.

The chain recombines TRBV2 with TRBJ1-4, with D possibly being TRBD1 (6 bases). The V gene lost 4 bases and the J gene lost 3 bases, with 12 bases spanning the gap. The CDR3 covers 15 residues. CDR1 and CDR2 from the germline V gene are SNHLY and FYNNEI. The CDR3 loop is CASSVADSSNEKLFF. CDR3 nucleotides: TGTGCCAGCAGTGTTGCGGACAGTTCTAATGAAAAACTGTTTTTT.

This sequence joins TRBV28 and TRBJ1-2; D is uncertain. The ends were cut back, 5 bases at V and 2 bases at J, with 12 bases in the middle. CDR3 length: 14 residues. Germline V gives CDR1 MDHEN, CDR2 SYDVKM. In DNA, the CDR3 is TGTGCCAGCAGTACGACACCTCTCAACTATGGCTACACCTTC. Amino acids: CASSTTPLNYGYTF.

A word on this clone: Relative to the germline gene, one junction end is altered; a read error may explain this. The V gene is TRBV2, the J gene TRBJ2-7, with D hard to call. From germline, CDR1 is SNHLY and CDR2 FYNNEI. This CDR3 spans 13 amino acids. The CDR3 is CASSLNTPSDQPF. The CDR3 DNA follows: TGTGCCAGCAGTCTAAACACTCCTAGTGACCAACCCTTC.

This clone has just a few counts. V and J are TRBV27 and TRBJ1-5, with D possibly matching TRBD1 (6 bases). The germline gives CDR1 MNHEY, CDR2 SMNVEV (reference sequence). CDR3 length: 14 residues. V shed 4 bases and J shed 4 bases, with 11 bases lying between them. CDR3 nucleotide sequence: TGTGCCAGCAGTTCAAGACAGGCGAATCAGCCCCAGCATTTT. This codes for CASSSRQANQPQHF.

The CDR3, as DNA: TGTGCCAGTAGTATCCAGGGCACCCGCTCTGGAAACACCATATATTTT. Translation gives CASSIQGTRSGNTIYF. This chain links TRBV19 with TRBJ1-3; D possibly corresponds to TRBD1 (5 bases). The CDR3 contains 16 residues. Trimming stripped 3 bases from V and 0 bases from J, with 12 bases between. Per the germline V gene, CDR1 is LNHDA and CDR2 is SQIVND (reference sequence).

The chain links TRBV6-1 to TRBJ1-3; TRBD1 matches at 9 bases. In germline, CDR1 is MNHNS, CDR2 SASEGT. V shed 4 bases, J shed 2 bases, and the junction held 12 bases outside the gene matches. The CDR3 has 18 residues. CDR3 region: CASSANLGGDRAGNTIYF. CDR3 nucleotides: TGTGCCAGCAGTGCGAATTTGGGCGGGGACAGGGCTGGAAACACCATATATTTT.

The chain has TRBV5-6 and TRBJ2-3; D remains ambiguous. V dropped 1 base and J dropped 6 bases, with 6 bases sitting between them. This CDR3 has 12 residues. The germline gives CDR1 SGHDT, CDR2 YYEEEE. CDR3 sequence reads: CASSLFSDTQYF. As DNA, the CDR3 is TGTGCCAGCAGCTTGTTTAGCGATACGCAGTATTTT.

The J gene is TRBJ1-2, the V gene TRBV7-2; D is unresolved. Germline V lookup: CDR1 SGHTA, CDR2 FQGNSA. The ends were cut back, 5 bases at V and 6 bases at J, with 13 bases in the middle. The CDR3 is 13 residues long. CDR3 region: CASSPAGLHGYTF. The CDR3 region has the DNA TGTGCCAGCAGCCCCGCGGGTCTTCATGGCTACACCTTC.

The rearrangement uses TRBV27 and TRBJ1-2, with D uncertain. The CDR3 length is 13 residues. Germline CDR1 and CDR2: MNHEY and SMNVEV (reference sequence). V was cut by 5 bases and J by 9 bases, with 16 bases left in between. The CDR3 sequence is CASSPWGALSYTF. The DNA for the CDR3 is TGTGCCAGCAGTCCTTGGGGAGCCCTTAGCTACACCTTC.

The rearrangement links TRBV30 to TRBJ1-4, with 8 bases matching TRBD1. CDR3 length equals 14 residues. Trimming cost V 4 bases and J 6 bases; bases outside gene matches: 7. The germline gives CDR1 GTSNPN, CDR2 SVGIG (reference sequence). The CDR3 DNA reads TGTGCCTGGACTGGCAGGGGGCTGGATGAAAAACTGTTTTTT. This codes for CAWTGRGLDEKLFF.

The V gene is TRBV11-3, the J gene TRBJ2-5; TRBD2 matches at 10 bases. CDR1 is SGHNT, CDR2 YENEEA, per germline. The CDR3 runs 13 residues. J lost 4 bases, V lost 8 bases, and 4 bases had no gene match. The CDR3 DNA is TGTGCCAGCGCCCAGCGGGGGGGAGAGACCCAGTACTTC. This codes for CASAQRGGETQYF.

The chain joins TRBV18 to TRBJ1-1, with TRBD1 as a possible D gene (5 bases). Per germline, CDR1 KGHSH and CDR2 LQKENI. CDR3 length equals 16 residues. V shed 6 bases and J shed 2 bases, with 19 bases lying between them. The CDR3 region has the DNA TGTGCCAGCTCCCCCCCGAGCAGGGCAGTAAACACTGAAGCTTTCTTT. Its protein product is CASSPPSRAVNTEAFF.

Here the CDR3 reads CASSEGTVKYEQYF. DNA of the CDR3: TGTGCCAGCAGTGAAGGGACAGTCAAATACGAGCAGTACTTC. The chain employs TRBV2 and TRBJ2-7; tentative D call: TRBD1 (6 bases). This CDR3 has 14 amino acids. V dropped 1 base and J dropped 4 bases, with 11 bases sitting between them. Germline V gene data show CDR1 as SNHLY and CDR2 as FYNNEI.

CDR3 residues: CSVTLSGTENYGYTF. The CDR3 DNA sequence: TGCAGCGTTACCCTTAGCGGGACAGAAAACTATGGCTACACCTTC. The chain carries TRBV29-1 and TRBJ1-2, with 7 bases matching TRBD1. This CDR3 region has 15 residues. Unmatched junction bases numbered 11, after V lost 5 bases and J lost 2 bases. The germline V gene has CDR1 SQVTM and CDR2 ANQGSEA. Full variable domain (missing parts from reference TRBV29-1 and TRBJ1-2): SAVISQKPSRDICQRGTSLTIQCQVDSQVTMMFWYRQQPGQSLTLIATANQGSEATYESGFVIDKFPISRPNLTFSTLTVSNMSPEDSSIYLCSVTLSGTENYGYTFGSGTRLTVV.

The chain has TRBV12-3 or TRBV12-4 and TRBJ2-3; possibly TRBD1 for D (5 bases). Trimming stripped 6 bases from V and 13 bases from J, with 14 bases between. The CDR3 is made up of 11 amino acids. CDR3 amino acids: CASSEGVREYF. Written as DNA, the CDR3 is TGTGCCAGCAGCGAAGGGGTCAGAGAGTATTTT.

The CDR3: CASSLTDSRLYNEQFF. The CDR3 bases are TGTGCCAGCAGCTTAACGGACAGCAGACTCTACAATGAGCAGTTCTTC. The chain carries TRBV7-9 and TRBJ2-1, with D possibly matching TRBD1 (6 bases). The V end was cut by 2 bases, the J end by 3 bases, with 14 bases between. There are 16 residues in the CDR3. Germline V lookup: CDR1 SEHNR, CDR2 FQNEAQ (reference sequence).

In DNA, the CDR3 is TGTGCCAGCAGTGAATACATGGCTAGCGGGAGGATATACAATGAGCAGTTCTTC. As protein: CASSEYMASGRIYNEQFF. The rearrangement links TRBV6-1 to TRBJ2-1, with TRBD2 matching over 11 bases. The CDR3 runs to 18 residues. Trimming removed 2 bases from V and 4 bases from J; junction bases left unmatched: 10. The germline V gene encodes CDR1 MNHNS and CDR2 SASEGT.

A remark on this clone: At one end, the junction sequence differs from germline, possibly due to a read error. The chain has TRBV7-2 and TRBJ1-3; a possible D gene is TRBD1 (5 bases). The CDR3 runs 16 residues. Germline V gives CDR1 SGHTA, CDR2 FQGNSA. The CDR3 is CASSLAYGGSVNTIYF. The CDR3 coding sequence is TGTGCCAGCAGCTTAGCGTACGGGGGGTCTGTAAACACCATATATTTT.

V is TRBV6-4 and J is TRBJ1-2; D gene uncertain. This CDR3 has 13 amino acids. Germline V gene data show CDR1 as MRHNA and CDR2 as SNTAGT. V was pared by 6 bases and J by 1 base, with 9 bases between. CDR3 coding DNA: TGTGCCAGCAGCCCCGGGGTTAACTATGGCTACACCTTC. Encoded protein: CASSPGVNYGYTF.

The gene calls are TRBV5-1 and TRBJ1-2; 7 bases align to TRBD1. The CDR3 covers 16 residues. Germline values: CDR1 SGHRS, CDR2 YFSETQ. With 0 bases clipped from V and 5 bases from J, the junction kept 10 bases outside the gene matches. CDR3: CASSLAEGGAGYGYTF. The CDR3 bases are TGCGCCAGCAGCTTGGCCGAAGGGGGCGCGGGATATGGCTACACCTTC.

The chain joins TRBV10-2 to TRBJ2-1; 10 nucleotides match TRBD2. Germline CDR1 is WSHSY and CDR2 is SAAADI. CDR3 length: 15 amino acids. Germline trimming cut 7 bases from V and 8 bases from J; bases unmatched to any gene: 11. CDR3 region: CASTQSSGGFYEQFF. The CDR3 DNA follows: TGCGCCAGCACCCAATCTAGCGGGGGTTTCTATGAGCAGTTCTTC.

The chain has TRBV29-1 and TRBJ2-1, with TRBD2 as a possible D gene (6 bases). The CDR3 runs 14 residues. The V gene's germline CDR1 is SQVTM and CDR2 ANQGSEA. Trimming took 6 bases from V and 3 from J, leaving 15 bases between them. The CDR3 DNA follows: TGCAGCGTGAAAAGCGGAGGGGTCTACAATGAGCAGTTCTTC. It encodes CSVKSGGVYNEQFF.

The chain links TRBV7-9 to TRBJ2-5; D is perhaps TRBD1 (6 bases). Looked up from germline, CDR1 is SEHNR and CDR2 is FQNEAQ (reference sequence). This CDR3 has 14 amino acids. Trimming left V 4 bases short and J 3 bases short, with 12 bases between. The CDR3: CASSYGTLKETQYF. The CDR3 coding sequence is TGTGCCAGCAGCTACGGGACACTTAAAGAGACCCAGTACTTC.

This clone was picked up a small number of times. The rearrangement links TRBV30 to TRBJ2-1; D uncertain. The CDR3 length is 10 residues. Trimming left V 5 bases short and J 8 bases short, with 7 bases between. Germline CDR1 GTSNPN, CDR2 SVGIG (reference sequence). CDR3 DNA: TGTGCCTGGGGCCGGGATGAGCAGTTCTTC. It is translated as CAWGRDEQFF.

The chain recombines TRBV29-1 with TRBJ1-1, with TRBD1 matching over 9 bases. Germline V gene sequence: CDR1 SQVTM, CDR2 ANQGSEA. Unmatched junction bases numbered 6, after V lost 6 bases and J lost 7 bases. The CDR3 has 12 amino acids. The CDR3 nucleotides are TGCAGCGTACCCGACAGGGGGAATGAAGCTTTCTTT. Its translation: CSVPDRGNEAFF.

The V gene is TRBV7-2, the J gene TRBJ1-2; D may be TRBD1 (5 bases). Germline CDR1 and CDR2: SGHTA and FQGNSA. This CDR3 spans 16 amino acids. V lost 2 bases and J 0 bases, leaving 13 bases between the germline ends. The CDR3 sequence is CASSLIWDLANYGYTF. CDR3 coding DNA: TGTGCCAGCAGCTTAATATGGGACTTAGCTAACTATGGCTACACCTTC.